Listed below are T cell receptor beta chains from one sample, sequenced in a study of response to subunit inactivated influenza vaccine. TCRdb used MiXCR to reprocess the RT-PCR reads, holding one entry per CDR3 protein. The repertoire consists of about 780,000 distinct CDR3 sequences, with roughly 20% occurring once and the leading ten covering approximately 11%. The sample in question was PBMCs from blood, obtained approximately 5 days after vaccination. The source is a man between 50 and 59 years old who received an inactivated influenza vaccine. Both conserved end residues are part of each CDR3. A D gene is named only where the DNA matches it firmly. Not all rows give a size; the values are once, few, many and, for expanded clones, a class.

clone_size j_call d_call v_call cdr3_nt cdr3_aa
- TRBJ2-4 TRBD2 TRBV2 TGTGCCAGCAGTGAAGCGCCTAGCGGGATGGGCAAAAACATTCAGTACTTC CASSEAPSGMGKNIQYF
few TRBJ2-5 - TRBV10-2 TGCGCCAGCAGTGATACGGGGGGCTTAAAGACCCAGTACTTC CASSDTGGLKTQYF
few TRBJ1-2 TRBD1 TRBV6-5 TGTGCCAGCAGTCAGGGACAGGCCCCGGTAACCTTC CASSQGQAPVTF
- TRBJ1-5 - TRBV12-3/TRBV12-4 TGTGCCAGCAGTTTCAGTGACCAGCCCCAGCATTTT CASSFSDQPQHF
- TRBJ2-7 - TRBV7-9 TGTGCCAGCAGCTCCGATGGGGTCGATGCCTACGAGCAGTACTTC CASSSDGVDAYEQYF
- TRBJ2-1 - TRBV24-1 TGTGCCACCAGTGGCCCCTCTGAGATCAATGAGCAGTTCTTC CATSGPSEINEQFF
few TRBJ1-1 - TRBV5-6 TGTGCCAGCAGCTTGTCTGGGATTGAAGCTTTCTTT CASSLSGIEAFF
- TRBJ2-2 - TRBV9 TGTGCCAGCAGCGTCCCCGGGGCCCGGCTGTTTTTT CASSVPGARLFF
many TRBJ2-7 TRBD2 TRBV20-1 TGCAGTGCTAGAGATATAGCGGGACGGCGCGAGCAGTACTTC CSARDIAGRREQYF
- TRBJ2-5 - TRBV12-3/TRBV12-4 TGTGCCAGCAGCAGACCCGCGGAGACCCAGTACTTC CASSRPAETQYF
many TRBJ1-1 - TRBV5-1 TGCGCCAGCAGCTTGGCCTCAGGGACTGAAGCTTTCTTT CASSLASGTEAFF
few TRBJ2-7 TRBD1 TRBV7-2 TGTGCCAGCAGCGCGACAGGGGTCTACGAGCAGTACTTC CASSATGVYEQYF
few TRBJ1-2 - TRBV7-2 TGTGCCAGCAGCTCACAGGGTGGCGGAGGCTATGGCTACACCTTC CASSSQGGGGYGYTF
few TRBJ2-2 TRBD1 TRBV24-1 TGTGCCACCAGCCCTGGACAGGGGAACACCGGGGAGCTGTTTTTT CATSPGQGNTGELFF
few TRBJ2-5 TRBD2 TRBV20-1 TGCAGTGCTAGAGATCAGAGGGCTAGCGGGGGGGCCGTGGAGACCCAGTACTTC CSARDQRASGGAVETQYF
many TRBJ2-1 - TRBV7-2 TGTGCCAGCAGCCAGGACTACGTAGGCAATGAGCAGTTCTTC CASSQDYVGNEQFF
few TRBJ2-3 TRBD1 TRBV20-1 TGCAGTGCTAGTCTGCCAGGGGGCCCAGATACGCAGTATTTT CSASLPGGPDTQYF
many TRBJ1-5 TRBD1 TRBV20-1 TGCAGTGCGACGACGGACAGGGTAAATCAGCCCCAGCATTTT CSATTDRVNQPQHF
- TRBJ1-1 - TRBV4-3 TGCGCCAGCAGCCAAGGAACAGCGGACCCTGAAGCTTTCTTT CASSQGTADPEAFF
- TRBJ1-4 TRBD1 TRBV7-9 TGTGCCAGCAGCTTAGCGTCCGGACAGGGTCGGGAAAAACTGTTTTTT CASSLASGQGREKLFF
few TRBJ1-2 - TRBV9 TGTGCCAGCAGCGCCCAGCGGGGATCTAACTATGGCTACACCTTC CASSAQRGSNYGYTF
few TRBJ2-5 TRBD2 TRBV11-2 TGTGCCAGCAGCTTAGCCAGCGGGATAGGTGAGACCCAGTACTTC CASSLASGIGETQYF
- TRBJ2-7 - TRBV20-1 TGCAGTGCTCCGGGACCGATAACCTACGAGCAGTACTTC CSAPGPITYEQYF
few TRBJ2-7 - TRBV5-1 TGCGCCAGCAGCGTACAGGCAGCCTACGAGCAGTACTTC CASSVQAAYEQYF
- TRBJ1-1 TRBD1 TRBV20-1 TGCTGTGCTTACAATACAGGGGGCTCGTACACTGAAGCTTTCTTT CCAYNTGGSYTEAFF
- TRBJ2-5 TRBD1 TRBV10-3 TGTGCCATCAGTCAGGGGGACCGGGATTCGGGAGAGACCCAGTACTTC CAISQGDRDSGETQYF
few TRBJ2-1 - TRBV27 TGTGCCAGCAGTTTAAACCAGGGCCGACCGGATTTATCGTTCTTC CASSLNQGRPDLSFF
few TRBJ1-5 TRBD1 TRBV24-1 TGTGCCACCAGTGATTCCGGGACAGGGGCCGATCAGCCCCAGCATTTT CATSDSGTGADQPQHF
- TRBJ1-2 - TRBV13 TGTGCCAGCAGCACCAGAATAAAATATGGCTACACCTTC CASSTRIKYGYTF
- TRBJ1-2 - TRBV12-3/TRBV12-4 TGTGCCAGCAGCCTTGGGTTTGGACTCTCCTTTAGCTACACCTTC CASSLGFGLSFSYTF
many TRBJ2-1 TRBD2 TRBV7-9 TGTGCCAGCAGCACTTTAGCGGGTGTGTTCAATGAGCAGTTCTTC CASSTLAGVFNEQFF
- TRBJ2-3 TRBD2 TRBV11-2 TGTGCCAGCAGCTTAGCTCTAGCGGGGGGGGTGTGGGCAGATACGCAGTATTTT CASSLALAGGVWADTQYF
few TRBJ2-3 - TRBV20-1 TGCAGTTCCCGCTCGGCTAGAGATACGCAGTATTTT CSSRSARDTQYF
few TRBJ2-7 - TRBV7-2 TGTGCCAGCAGCGCCATCGGGGGAGGACAGGTACGCTACGAGCAGTACTTC CASSAIGGGQVRYEQYF
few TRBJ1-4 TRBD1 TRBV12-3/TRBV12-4 TGTGCCAGCAGCCGACAGGGGAATGAAAAACTGTTTTTT CASSRQGNEKLFF
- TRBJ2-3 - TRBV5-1 TGCGCCAGCACCTGGGACGGTACTAGCACAGATACGCAGTATTTT CASTWDGTSTDTQYF
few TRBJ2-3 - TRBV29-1 TGCAGCGTTGTGGTCAGGGGCTCCACAGATACGCAGTATTTT CSVVVRGSTDTQYF
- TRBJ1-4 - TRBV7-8 TGTGCCAGCAGCTTAGGTTTTCCAGAAGATGCAACTAATGAAAAACTGTTTTTT CASSLGFPEDATNEKLFF
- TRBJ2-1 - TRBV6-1 TGTGCCAGCAGCAGGATGAACCAGTTTGATGAGCAGTTCTTC CASSRMNQFDEQFF
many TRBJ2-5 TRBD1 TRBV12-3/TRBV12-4 TGTGCCAGCAGTTTCGGGACAGGACAAGAGACCCAGTACTTC CASSFGTGQETQYF
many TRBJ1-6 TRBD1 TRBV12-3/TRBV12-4 TGTGCCAGCAGCCGACAGGGATATTTCCTACACTTT CASSRQGYFLHF
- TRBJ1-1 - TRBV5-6 TGTGCCAGCAGCCCCGACCGTGTTCCTGAAGCTTTCTTT CASSPDRVPEAFF
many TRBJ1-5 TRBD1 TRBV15 TGTGCCACCAGCAGAGGACAGGGTAGCAATCAGCCCCAGCATTTT CATSRGQGSNQPQHF
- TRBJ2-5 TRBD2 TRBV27 TGTGCCAGCAGCGGGACTAGCGGGGATCAAGAGACCCAGTACTTC CASSGTSGDQETQYF
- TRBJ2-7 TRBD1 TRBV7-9 TGTGCCAGCAGCCCAAGGGGGGACAGGGGAGGCGAGCAGTACTTC CASSPRGDRGGEQYF
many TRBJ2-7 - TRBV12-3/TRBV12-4 TGTGCCAGCGCCACGGAACTCTCCTACGAGCAGTACTTC CASATELSYEQYF
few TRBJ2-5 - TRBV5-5 TGTGCCAGCAGTTTGGACCTAAACCAAGAGACCCAGTACTTC CASSLDLNQETQYF